A single sample gave rise to the 24 T cell receptor beta chains below, sequenced in a study of a mutant IDH1 vaccine in newly diagnosed glioma. The time point denotes: week 5, during vaccination. Mutant IDH1 20-mer peptide, at 300 ug, made up each vaccine dose, with topical imiquimod. The antigens of these receptors remain unknown. TCRdb's copy holds only in-frame clones and misses some; the assay was immunoSEQ multiplex PCR. Of roughly 42,000 clones listed, 70% to 90% are singletons. The sample here was PBMCs, taken from a glioma patient whose treatment included an IDH1 peptide vaccine. These receptors all come from a middle-aged man with glioma.

The V call is TRBV27, the J call TRBJ1-2; TRBD1 agrees at 9 bases. Trimming took 4 bases from V and 8 from J; bases not matched to a gene: 11. In germline, CDR1 is MNHEY, CDR2 SMNVEV (reference sequence). The CDR3 covers 15 residues. The CDR3 protein is CASSSYRDRAGGYTF. In DNA, the CDR3 is TGTGCCAGCAGTTCATACCGGGACAGGGCGGGAGGCTACACCTTC.

This chain links TRBV2 with TRBJ2-3, with a possible D match to TRBD2 (5 bases). The germline gives CDR1 SNHLY, CDR2 FYNNEI. Trimming shortened V by 8 bases and J by 8 bases, and 17 bases separated the two germline ends. The CDR3 loop spans 13 amino acids. The CDR3 DNA sequence: TGTGCCAGCCTCGGGATGGAAGAGGGTACGCAGTATTTT. Translation gives CASLGMEEGTQYF. Full variable domain (rest looked up from reference TRBV2 and TRBJ2-3): EPEVTQTPSHQVTQMGQEVILRCVPISNHLYFYWYRQILGQKVEFLVSFYNNEISEKSEIFDDQFSVERPDGSNFTLKIRSTKLEDSAMYFCASLGMEEGTQYFGPGTRLTVL.

The chain combines TRBV9 with TRBJ2-5, with 14 bases that match TRBD2. The CDR3 has 17 residues. Per the germline V gene, CDR1 is SGDLS and CDR2 is YYNGEE. V shed 3 bases, J shed 5 bases, and the junction held 9 bases outside the gene matches. The CDR3 sequence: CASSAPEGLAGVETQYF. The CDR3 nucleotides read TGTGCCAGCAGCGCACCCGAGGGACTAGCGGGAGTGGAGACCCAGTACTTC.

V usage is TRBV4-1 and J usage is TRBJ2-3, with 7 bases fitting TRBD2. CDR1 and CDR2 (germline): MGHRA, YSYEKL. The length of the CDR3 is 15 residues. After removal of 3 bases from V and 1 base from J, the junction contained 4 bases not matched to a gene. CDR3 protein: CASSHGGSGTDTQYF. CDR3 in DNA: TGCGCCAGCAGCCATGGCGGGAGTGGCACAGATACGCAGTATTTT.

This chain joins TRBV4-2 and TRBJ2-1; 11 bases match TRBD2. The CDR3 covers 16 residues. Unmatched junction bases numbered 4, after V lost 1 base and J lost 5 bases. Germline CDR1 and CDR2: LGHNA and YNFKEQ. The CDR3 spells CASSQAGTSGDNEQFF. The CDR3 DNA follows: TGTGCCAGCAGCCAAGCGGGGACTAGCGGAGACAATGAGCAGTTCTTC.

The V and J genes are TRBV5-1 and TRBJ1-1; no clear D gene. The CDR3 is 16 amino acids. Germline CDR1 reads SGHRS; CDR2 reads YFSETQ. V was cut by 0 bases and J by 0 bases, with 12 bases left in between. CDR3 in DNA: TGCGCCAGCAGCTTGGTGGGTGGCCTCATGAACACTGAAGCTTTCTTT. This gives the protein CASSLVGGLMNTEAFF. Combining the CDR3 with reference TRBV5-1 and TRBJ1-1 gives the whole variable domain KAGVTQTPRYLIKTRGQQVTLSCSPISGHRSVSWYQQTPGQGLQFLFEYFSETQRNKGNFPGRFSGRQFSNSRSEMNVSTLELGDSALYLCASSLVGGLMNTEAFFGQGTRLTVV.

The V call is TRBV19, the J call TRBJ2-5, with D hard to call. Germline assignment: CDR1 LNHDA and CDR2 SQIVND (reference sequence). The CDR3 totals 11 residues. Trimming pared 4 bases from V and 4 bases from J, leaving 4 bases between. The CDR3, as DNA: TGTGCCAGTAGTAAGGGAGAGACCCAGTACTTC. This translates into CASSKGETQYF.

J is TRBJ2-3 and V is TRBV27, with D maybe TRBD2 (6 bases). In germline, CDR1 is MNHEY, CDR2 SMNVEV (reference sequence). Trimming took 5 bases from V and 0 from J, leaving 18 bases between them. CDR3 length: 17 amino acids. The CDR3 loop is CASSRTSGLRSTDTQYF. DNA for the CDR3: TGTGCCAGCAGTCGTACCTCGGGACTCCGGAGCACAGATACGCAGTATTTT.

V usage is TRBV29-1 and J usage is TRBJ1-3, with D uncertain. CDR3 length: 13 amino acids. The germline V and J ends were trimmed by 3 bases and 0 bases, with 6 bases remaining between them. Germline V CDR1 and CDR2: SQVTM, ANQGSEA. CDR3 coding DNA: TGCAGCGTTGAGAGGGTCTCTGGAAACACCATATATTTT. It translates to CSVERVSGNTIYF. Full variable domain (remainder filled in from reference TRBV29-1 and TRBJ1-3): SAVISQKPSRDICQRGTSLTIQCQVDSQVTMMFWYRQQPGQSLTLIATANQGSEATYESGFVIDKFPISRPNLTFSTLTVSNMSPEDSSIYLCSVERVSGNTIYFGEGSWLTVV.

The CDR3 reads CASSARQTTEAFF. CDR3 sequence (DNA): TGTGCCAGCAGCGCCAGACAGACCACTGAAGCTTTCTTT. The chain combines TRBV6-5 with TRBJ1-1; weak D call: TRBD1 (5 bases). The CDR3 has 13 amino acids. Germline V gene sequence: CDR1 MNHEY, CDR2 SVGAGI. V was clipped by 6 bases and J by 4 bases, with 12 bases between them.

The chain has TRBV28 and TRBJ2-2; D may be TRBD1 or TRBD2 (5 bases each). The CDR3 runs to 16 residues. Per germline, CDR1 MDHEN and CDR2 SYDVKM. With 6 bases removed from V and 5 bases from J, the gap between germline ends came to 19 bases. CDR3: CASRPGWGLSTGELFF. Written as DNA, the CDR3 is TGTGCCAGCAGACCTGGCTGGGGGTTGAGTACCGGGGAGCTGTTTTTT.

CDR3 sequence: CATQTGQGTYNEQFF. CDR3 DNA: TGCGCCACCCAAACCGGGCAGGGAACCTACAATGAGCAGTTCTTC. V and J are TRBV5-1 and TRBJ2-1; perhaps TRBD1 as D (5 bases). This CDR3 comprises 15 residues. Trimming shortened V by 9 bases and J by 2 bases, and 18 bases separated the two germline ends. Germline assignment: CDR1 SGHRS and CDR2 YFSETQ.

The chain recombines TRBV7-7 with TRBJ2-2, with D perhaps given as TRBD1 or TRBD2 (6 bases each). CDR3 length equals 16 residues. Germline V CDR1 and CDR2: SSHAT, FNYEAQ (reference sequence). The V and J ends lost 2 bases and 4 bases respectively, with 14 bases between them. The CDR3 sequence is CASSLTGAGGTGELFF. The CDR3 nucleotides read TGTGCCAGCAGCTTAACGGGGGCTGGCGGCACCGGGGAGCTGTTTTTT. Based on the CDR3 plus reference TRBV7-7 and TRBJ2-2, the full variable domain is GAGVSQSPRYKVTKRGQDVTLRCDPISSHATLYWYQQALGQGPEFLTYFNYEAQPDKSGLPSDRFSAERPEGSISTLTIQRTEQRDSAMYRCASSLTGAGGTGELFFGEGSRLTVL.

The chain carries TRBV5-8 and TRBJ1-5; 9 bases line up with TRBD1. The CDR3 contains 17 residues. V dropped 1 base and J dropped 5; count of bases not matched to a gene: 10. Germline V lookup: CDR1 SGHTS, CDR2 YDEGEE. The CDR3 region is CASSLFGGQGLDQPQHF. The CDR3 nucleotides are TGTGCCAGCAGCTTGTTTGGGGGACAGGGTCTGGATCAGCCCCAGCATTTT.

The chain links TRBV19 to TRBJ2-1, with TRBD1 matching over 8 bases. V was pared by 9 bases and J by 3 bases, with 4 bases of the junction left unmatched. Germline V gene sequence: CDR1 LNHDA, CDR2 SQIVND (reference sequence). The CDR3 covers 13 residues. In nucleotides, the CDR3 is TGTGCCAGCTCACAGGGGGTCTACAATGAGCAGTTCTTC. Translation: CASSQGVYNEQFF. The entire variable domain, with the rest obtained from reference TRBV19 and TRBJ2-1, is as follows: DGGITQSPKYLFRKEGQNVTLSCEQNLNHDAMYWYRQDPGQGLRLIYYSQIVNDFQKGDIAEGYSVSREKKESFPLTVTSAQKNPTAFYLCASSQGVYNEQFFGPGTRLTVL.

The genes are TRBV19 and TRBJ2-5; D gene uncertain. Germline CDR1 LNHDA, CDR2 SQIVND (reference sequence). CDR3 length equals 15 residues. V lost 5 bases and J 5 bases, leaving 18 bases between the germline ends. CDR3 sequence (DNA): TGTGCCAGTAGTCCCTCACAAGGGCTTATGGAGACCCAGTACTTC. It codes for CASSPSQGLMETQYF.

The J gene is TRBJ2-7, the V gene TRBV11-2; 8 nucleotides align to TRBD1. Germline V gene sequence: CDR1 SGHAT, CDR2 FQNNGV. J was trimmed by 1 base and V by 1 base; bases with no gene match: 6. CDR3 length: 16 residues. The CDR3 region has the DNA TGTGCCAGCAGCTTAGTTCTCCGGGACAGGTCCTACGAGCAGTACTTC. Amino acid sequence: CASSLVLRDRSYEQYF.

J is TRBJ2-1 and V is TRBV5-1; 13 nucleotides align to TRBD2. The CDR3 has 17 residues. With V trimmed by 2 bases and J by 0 bases, 2 bases remained unmatched. The germline V gene encodes CDR1 SGHRS and CDR2 YFSETQ. As DNA, the CDR3 is TGCGCCAGCAGCTTAAGGACTAGCGGGAGCTCCTACAATGAGCAGTTCTTC. Translated, it gives CASSLRTSGSSYNEQFF.

The chain employs TRBV5-1 and TRBJ2-5; possibly TRBD1 for D (6 bases). V was clipped by 0 bases and J by 0 bases, with 9 bases between them. Germline V gives CDR1 SGHRS, CDR2 YFSETQ. The CDR3 has 15 residues. The DNA for the CDR3 is TGCGCCAGCAGCTTGGCCGACAGGTACCAAGAGACCCAGTACTTC. It codes for CASSLADRYQETQYF.

The chain uses TRBV11-2 and TRBJ1-2; the D gene is possibly TRBD1 (6 bases). CDR3 length equals 15 residues. Trimming pared 5 bases from V and 5 bases from J, leaving 18 bases between. The V gene's germline CDR1 is SGHAT and CDR2 FQNNGV. The CDR3 nucleotides are TGTGCCAGCAGCCCACCCCCCTGGGACATTTATGGCTACACCTTC. Its translation is CASSPPPWDIYGYTF.

The chain uses TRBV19 and TRBJ1-5; TRBD1 is a possible D gene (5 bases). This CDR3 has 16 residues. Germline V gene sequence: CDR1 LNHDA, CDR2 SQIVND (reference sequence). V dropped 0 bases and J dropped 4 bases, with 13 bases sitting between them. The DNA for the CDR3 is TGTGCCAGTAGTATAGATAGGGACGCTTGGAATCAGCCCCAGCATTTT. Its translation is CASSIDRDAWNQPQHF.

The gene calls are TRBV29-1 and TRBJ2-7; D is undetermined. The CDR3 is 9 residues long. Germline V gene lookup returns CDR1 SQVTM and CDR2 ANQGSEA. Trimming shortened V by 7 bases and J by 7 bases, and 8 bases separated the two germline ends. This CDR3 reads CSDTLEQYF. In DNA form, the CDR3 reads TGCAGCGACACTTTGGAGCAGTACTTC.

The chain recombines TRBV19 with TRBJ2-3; D is undetermined. V shed 3 bases and J shed 4 bases, with 11 bases lying between them. Per the germline V gene, CDR1 is LNHDA and CDR2 is SQIVND (reference sequence). CDR3 size: 14 residues. The CDR3 is CASSMGLFADTQYF. Here the CDR3 DNA reads TGTGCCAGTAGTATGGGTCTCTTCGCAGATACGCAGTATTTT.

The chain combines TRBV7-8 with TRBJ1-5; 8 bases agree with TRBD1. Germline-derived CDR1 and CDR2 are SGHVS and FQNEAQ. V shed 5 bases, J shed 5 bases, and the junction held 8 bases outside the gene matches. The CDR3 length is 15 residues. In DNA, the CDR3 is TGTGCCAGCAGCCAGGTCCGGACAGGGCATCAGCCCCAGCATTTT. Amino acid sequence: CASSQVRTGHQPQHF.